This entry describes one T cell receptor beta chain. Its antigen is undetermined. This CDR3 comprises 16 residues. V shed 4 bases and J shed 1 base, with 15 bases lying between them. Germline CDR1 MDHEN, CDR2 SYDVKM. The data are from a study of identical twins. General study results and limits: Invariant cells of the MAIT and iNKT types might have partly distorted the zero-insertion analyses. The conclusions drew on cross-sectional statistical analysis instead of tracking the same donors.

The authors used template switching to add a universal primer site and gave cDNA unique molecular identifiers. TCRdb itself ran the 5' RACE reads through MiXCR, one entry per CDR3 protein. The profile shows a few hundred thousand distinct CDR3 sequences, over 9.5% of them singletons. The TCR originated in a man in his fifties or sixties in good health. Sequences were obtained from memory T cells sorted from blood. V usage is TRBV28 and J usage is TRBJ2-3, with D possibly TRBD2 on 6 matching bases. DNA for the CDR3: TGTGCCAGCAGTTCCCCCCCGGGGGATGGCACAGATACGCAGTATTTT. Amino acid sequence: CASSSPPGDGTDTQYF.